These T cell receptor beta chains were read from a single sample in a study of blood T cell repertoires in COVID-19. Profiled with immunoSEQ multiplex PCR; TCRdb holds only in-frame clones, not every one. Here the sample spans a few hundred thousand clones, 70% to 90% being singletons. The sequencing sample was made of PBMCs or T cells enriched from blood (not recorded which). These receptors came from a woman aged 18-30 years who had recovered from COVID-19. Each CDR3 is given with its conserved first and last residue. The D gene is left open where the match is weak. Not every row has a clone size; where given, it reads once, few, many or a size class.

>-|-|TRBJ1-5|14|TRBV7-2
TGTGCCAGCAGCTTCACACAGGGATTTCAGCCCCAGCATTTT
CASSFTQGFQPQHF
>once|-|TRBJ2-1|11|TRBV20-1
TGCAGTGCCCGAGAGGTATATGAGCAGTTCTTC
CSAREVYEQFF
>-|TRBD1|TRBJ2-7|14|TRBV6-5
TGTGCCAGCAGCGCTTTGACAGGGCCCCACGAGCAGTACTTC
CASSALTGPHEQYF
>-|-|TRBJ2-1|16|TRBV4-2
TGTGCCAGCAGCCAAGCCGGCGCTGAGGAGGTCCATGAGCAGTTCTTC
CASSQAGAEEVHEQFF
>-|-|TRBJ1-4|16|TRBV21-1
TGTGCCAGCAGCATTCCTAGGACAGGGGGTAATGAAAAACTGTTTTTT
CASSIPRTGGNEKLFF
>-|TRBD2|TRBJ2-3|18|TRBV10-3
TGTGCCATCAATGAAGTAGGGCGGGAGGGCCAAGGGGGAGATACGCAGTATTTT
CAINEVGREGQGGDTQYF
>-|-|TRBJ2-3|17|TRBV27
TGTGCCAGCAGAAGCCTCACCCGGGGGGCCCACACAGATACGCAGTATTTT
CASRSLTRGAHTDTQYF
>-|-|TRBJ1-3|14|TRBV7-9
TGTGCCAGCAGCGCCACAATCTCTGGAAACACCATATATTTT
CASSATISGNTIYF
>-|TRBD2|TRBJ2-5|18|TRBV28
TGTGCCAGCAGGGTCGGGGGGTTTGTTGTCGGAAGGGCAGAGACCCAGTACTTC
CASRVGGFVVGRAETQYF
>-|-|TRBJ2-7|12|TRBV18
TGTGCCAGCTCACCGAATCCCGGGGAGCAGTACTTC
CASSPNPGEQYF
>-|-|TRBJ2-5|13|TRBV5-1
TGCGCCAGCAGCTTGGTAGGGGCGGAGACCCAGTACTTC
CASSLVGAETQYF
>-|TRBD1|TRBJ2-3|16|TRBV4-2
TGTGCCAGCAGCCAGGACAGGGGGCCGAATGCAGATACGCAGTATTTT
CASSQDRGPNADTQYF
>-|-|TRBJ1-1|14|TRBV7-9
TGTGCCAGCAGGCCCGGGAAGCTCAACACTGAAGCTTTCTTT
CASRPGKLNTEAFF
>once|TRBD1|TRBJ1-2|15|TRBV10-2
TGCGCCAGCACTCTACGGACAGGGGGCCTCTATGGCTACACCTTC
CASTLRTGGLYGYTF
>-|TRBD2|TRBJ2-7|15|TRBV5-1
TGCGCCAGCAGCTTAGCGCGGGGGGCCGTTTACGAGCAGTACTTC
CASSLARGAVYEQYF
>-|-|TRBJ1-1|14|TRBV7-9
TGTGCCAGCAGCTACAGCTTGGGAGGCACTGAAGCTTTCTTT
CASSYSLGGTEAFF
>-|TRBD1|TRBJ1-1|15|TRBV7-6
TGTGCCAGCAGCGCAAAGACAGGGTTGGGAACTGAAGCTTTCTTT
CASSAKTGLGTEAFF
>-|-|TRBJ1-1|13|TRBV12-3/TRBV12-4
TGTGCCAGCAGTTTTCGTCTGAACACTGAAGCTTTCTTT
CASSFRLNTEAFF
>-|TRBD1|TRBJ1-2|13|TRBV24-1
TGTGCCACCAGTGATTCCGGGACAGACCGCTACACCTTC
CATSDSGTDRYTF
>-|TRBD1|TRBJ2-2|16|TRBV5-4
TGTGCCAGCGGCTTTCCGGGACAGGGTGGCACCGGGGAGCTGTTTTTT
CASGFPGQGGTGELFF
>-|-|TRBJ1-1|13|TRBV19
TGTGCCAGTAGTATCCGAGCGAACACTGAAGCTTTCTTT
CASSIRANTEAFF
>-|TRBD2|TRBJ2-2|15|TRBV6-5
TGTGCCAGCAGTTCGACTAGCGCTAACACCGGGGAGCTGTTTTTT
CASSSTSANTGELFF
>-|TRBD2|TRBJ2-4|19|TRBV3-1/TRBV3-2
TGTGCCAGCAGCCAAGAGGCTAGCGGGGTGTGGGAAACCAAAAACATTCAGTACTTC
CASSQEASGVWETKNIQYF
>-|TRBD2|TRBJ2-1|19|TRBV7-9
TGTGCCAGCAGCTTAGAGGGGACTAGCGGGACATACTCCTACAATGAGCAGTTCTTC
CASSLEGTSGTYSYNEQFF
>-|TRBD2|TRBJ2-7|14|TRBV2
TGTGCCAGCAGTCAGACTAGCGGGGGCTACGAGCAGTACTTC
CASSQTSGGYEQYF
>-|TRBD2|TRBJ2-1|18|TRBV29-1
TGCAGCGGTACCGGGACTAGCGGACTTCGAATCTCCTACAATGAGCAGTTCTTC
CSGTGTSGLRISYNEQFF
>-|TRBD1|TRBJ2-7|16|TRBV3-1/TRBV3-2
TGTGCCAGCAGCCGTACCGGGACAGGGGGAGAAGGCGAGCAGTACTTC
CASSRTGTGGEGEQYF